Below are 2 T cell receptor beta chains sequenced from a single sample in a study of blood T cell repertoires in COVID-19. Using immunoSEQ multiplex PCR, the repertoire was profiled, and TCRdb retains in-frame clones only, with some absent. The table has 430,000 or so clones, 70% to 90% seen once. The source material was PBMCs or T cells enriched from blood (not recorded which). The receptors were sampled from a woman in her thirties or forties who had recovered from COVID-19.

The CDR3 DNA sequence: TGTGCCAGCAGCTTAGTACAGGGCCCCGACGAGCAGTACTTC. The encoded protein is CASSLVQGPDEQYF. The chain carries TRBV7-9 and TRBJ2-7; D is possibly TRBD1 (6 bases). With 1 base removed from V and 5 bases from J, the gap between germline ends came to 12 bases. Germline V gene sequence: CDR1 SEHNR, CDR2 FQNEAQ (reference sequence). This CDR3 comprises 14 residues.

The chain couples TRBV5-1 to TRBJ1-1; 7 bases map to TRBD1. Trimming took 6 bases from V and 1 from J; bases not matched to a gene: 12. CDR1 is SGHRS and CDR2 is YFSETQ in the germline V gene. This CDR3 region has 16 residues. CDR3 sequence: CASTSTYRGRNTEAFF. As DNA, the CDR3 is TGCGCCAGCACATCCACGTACAGGGGCCGGAACACTGAAGCTTTCTTT.